The entry below gives a single T cell receptor (beta chain) sequence along with its context. These data come from a study of blood T cell repertoires in COVID-19. Whole-study context: Acute and convalescent COVID-19 samples came from the United States, Italy and Spain. Sources were T cells, B-cell-depleted T cells, or PBMCs; the material itself was cDNA or gDNA.

Germline values: CDR1 MGHDK, CDR2 SYGVNS. CDR3 size: 13 residues. Trimming took off 8 bases at V and 7 bases at J, with 18 bases between the two ends. Using immunoSEQ multiplex PCR, the repertoire was profiled, and TCRdb retains in-frame clones only, with some absent. The sample has about 330,000 clones; roughly nine tenths are singletons. The sample consisted of peripheral blood. This receptor was identified in a man aged 18 to 35 who had recovered from COVID-19. The V gene is TRBV25-1, the J gene TRBJ2-7; tentative D call: TRBD2 (6 bases). In DNA, the CDR3 is TGTGCCAGCCAACCGGGCTTTGGGGGGGAGCAGTACTTC. Translation gives CASQPGFGGEQYF.